Following are 9 T cell receptor beta chains from one sample sequenced in a study of beta chain features in type 1 diabetes. Expressed TCRB transcripts were sequenced, since all the RNA that had been isolated was reverse transcribed. The table came from immunoSEQ multiplex PCR; TCRdb's copy has only in-frame clones and leaves some out. The table lists hundreds of thousands of clones, roughly a sixth of them singletons. The specimen sequenced was naive CD4+ T cells from blood. Receptors originate from a man aged 18 to 29 in good health.

The gene calls are TRBV5-1 and TRBJ2-3, with D possibly being TRBD1 (5 bases). V lost 3 bases to trimming and J lost 1 base, with 12 bases between them. This CDR3 is 15 amino acids long. CDR1 and CDR2 from the germline V gene are SGHRS and YFSETQ. This chain's CDR3 is CASSSTTVGTDTQYF. Written as DNA, the CDR3 is TGCGCCAGCAGCTCGACGACAGTGGGCACAGATACGCAGTATTTT.

A note on this clone: Different DNA sequences within this sample yield the same CDR3. This sequence joins TRBV18 and TRBJ1-5, with D unclear. This CDR3 spans 12 amino acids. The germline V gene encodes CDR1 KGHSH and CDR2 LQKENI. V lost 3 bases and J 5 bases, leaving 5 bases between the germline ends. The CDR3 nucleotides are TGTGCCAGCTCACCGCCAGATCAGCCCCAGCATTTT. Translated, it gives CASSPPDQPQHF. The variable domain in full, with the rest retrieved from reference TRBV18 and TRBJ1-5, is NAGVMQNPRHLVRRRGQEARLRCSPMKGHSHVYWYRQLPEEGLKFMVYLQKENIIDESGMPKERFSAEFPKEGPSILRIQQVVRGDSAAYFCASSPPDQPQHFGDGTRLSIL.

Only a few counts were recorded for this clone. The chain uses TRBV30 and TRBJ1-5, with D perhaps matching TRBD1 (5 bases). V lost 4 bases and J lost 4, with 17 bases in between. CDR1 and CDR2 (germline): GTSNPN, SVGIG (reference sequence). The CDR3 consists of 15 residues. The CDR3 region has the DNA TGTGCCTGGACCCTGAGGGGAGGTGGTAATCAGCCCCAGCATTTT. It codes for CAWTLRGGGNQPQHF.

V gene TRBV29-1 combines with J gene TRBJ1-2; 9 nucleotides line up with TRBD1. Germline trimming cut 6 bases from V and 5 bases from J; bases unmatched to any gene: 4. The germline gives CDR1 SQVTM, CDR2 ANQGSEA. The CDR3 consists of 12 residues. CDR3 sequence (DNA): TGCAGCGTACAGGGGGCGCGTTATGGCTACACCTTC. Its protein is CSVQGARYGYTF.

This clone was seen a handful of times. V is TRBV4-2 and J is TRBJ2-6; D is unclear. The germline V gene has CDR1 LGHNA and CDR2 YNFKEQ. The CDR3 extends over 17 amino acids. V lost 0 bases and J lost 4, with 13 bases in between. CDR3 protein: CASSQDMWVSGANVLTF. The CDR3 DNA is TGTGCCAGCAGCCAAGATATGTGGGTTTCCGGGGCCAACGTCCTGACTTTC.

The chain has TRBV5-4 and TRBJ1-1; no reliable D call. The V end lost 0 bases, the J end lost 7 bases, and 7 bases lay between the germline ends. CDR1 is SGHNT, CDR2 YYREEE, per germline (reference sequence). The CDR3 totals 12 residues. Here the CDR3 reads CASSLVAGEAFF. The CDR3 coding sequence is TGTGCCAGCAGCTTGGTGGCGGGTGAAGCTTTCTTT.

This clone showed up just a few times. This chain uses TRBV20-1 with TRBJ1-1; D call uncertain. CDR1 DFQATT and CDR2 SNEGSKA come from the germline V gene (reference sequence). Trimming shortened V by 3 bases and J by 10 bases, and 12 bases separated the two germline ends. This CDR3 is 11 amino acids long. In DNA, the CDR3 is TGCAGTGCTAGTTTACCGAGCGGAGCTTTCTTT. Translating gives CSASLPSGAFF.

J is TRBJ2-1 and V is TRBV7-9; tentatively, D is TRBD1 or TRBD2 (5 bases each). Germline values: CDR1 SEHNR, CDR2 FQNEAQ (reference sequence). The V and J ends lost 5 bases and 10 bases respectively, with 18 bases between them. The CDR3 extends over 14 amino acids. CDR3 coding DNA: TGTGCCAGCAGCCTTAGGCGGGCTGGGGGAGAGCAGTTCTTC. Protein sequence: CASSLRRAGGEQFF.

The table lists this clone with a few counts. The chain recombines TRBV7-2 with TRBJ2-2, with no clear D. From germline, CDR1 is SGHTA and CDR2 FQGNSA. The CDR3 loop spans 13 amino acids. V shed 1 base and J shed 7 bases, with 7 bases lying between them. Here the CDR3 DNA reads TGTGCCAGCAGCTTAGGGTCTAACGGGGAGCTGTTTTTT. Encoded protein: CASSLGSNGELFF.